The clone carrying this T cell receptor beta chain was observed many times. This entry is derived from a study of spatial heterogeneity in lung cancer. The CDR3 runs to 15 residues. The germline CDR1 and CDR2 sequences are SGHRS and YFSETQ. J lost 0 bases, V lost 0 bases, and 0 bases had no gene match. A unique molecular identifier was attached to every TCR cDNA molecule. TCRdb re-called the 5' RACE reads through MiXCR, storing one row per CDR3 protein. The repertoire holds about 48,000 distinct CDR3 sequences, with approximately 5% as singletons. Time point noted: sample taken at primary tumor resection. There were 70 to 80 donors, all of them untreated patients with early-stage non-small cell lung cancer.

Sequenced material: PBMCs, taken at surgery. The TCR comes from a male donor with early-stage non-small cell lung cancer. The chain links TRBV5-1 to TRBJ2-1; TRBD2 aligns across 7 bases. The DNA for the CDR3 is TGCGCCAGCAGCTTGGTAGCGGGCTCCTACAATGAGCAGTTCTTC. It specifies CASSLVAGSYNEQFF.